This TCR beta chain appears in the sequencing data of a study of blood T cells in healthy people across ages. The V gene lost 3 bases and the J gene lost 7 bases, with 13 bases spanning the gap. The CDR3 loop spans 15 amino acids. Together with a sample-barcoded 5' primer, a J-beta primer mix was included in a second PCR lasting roughly 6 to 12 cycles. TCRdb re-analysed the 5' RACE reads in MiXCR, keeping a single row per CDR3 protein. The sample carries over a million distinct CDR3 sequences, 35% to 45% recorded once. With respect to this clonotype: Antigen specificity is unknown.

Study outcomes and limitations: The authors considered diversity estimates from one million T cells to be underestimates. Donors of long life had a larger count of naive CD4+ cells and greater diversity than aged donors. Leaving the PBMCs unsorted stopped any conclusive comparison of naive versus antigen-experienced cells.

This clonotype was obtained from a woman between 18 and 29 years old in good health. This rearrangement joins TRBV12-3 or TRBV12-4 to TRBJ1-6; TRBD1 might be the D (5 bases). The sequencing input was blood. In DNA, the CDR3 is TGTGCCAGCAGTTTTCAGGGTCAGATAAATTCACCCCTCCACTTT. Translating gives CASSFQGQINSPLHF.